This TCR beta chain was documented in a study of CD8+ T cells in alopecia areata. The V segment lost 1 base and the J segment 7 bases; nucleotides outside the gene matches: 7. The CDR3 is made up of 16 amino acids. Germline CDR1 LGHNA, CDR2 YSLEER. This clone was seen more than once but under ten times. RNA extraction and reverse transcription yielded cDNA as sequencing template. Repertoires were generated with immunoSEQ multiplex PCR, while TCRdb's copy carries only in-frame clones and drops some. The sample contains some 150,000 clones, around 50% of which appear only once. This TCR was sampled from a human donor with alopecia areata. The V and J genes are TRBV4-3 and TRBJ1-4; 9 bases fit TRBD1. The sequences come from CD4+ T cells sorted from blood, collected at week 0. DNA for the CDR3: TGCGCCAGCAGCCAAGGCCCACAGGGGGCCGCTGAAAAACTGTTTTTT. Its protein product is CASSQGPQGAAEKLFF.